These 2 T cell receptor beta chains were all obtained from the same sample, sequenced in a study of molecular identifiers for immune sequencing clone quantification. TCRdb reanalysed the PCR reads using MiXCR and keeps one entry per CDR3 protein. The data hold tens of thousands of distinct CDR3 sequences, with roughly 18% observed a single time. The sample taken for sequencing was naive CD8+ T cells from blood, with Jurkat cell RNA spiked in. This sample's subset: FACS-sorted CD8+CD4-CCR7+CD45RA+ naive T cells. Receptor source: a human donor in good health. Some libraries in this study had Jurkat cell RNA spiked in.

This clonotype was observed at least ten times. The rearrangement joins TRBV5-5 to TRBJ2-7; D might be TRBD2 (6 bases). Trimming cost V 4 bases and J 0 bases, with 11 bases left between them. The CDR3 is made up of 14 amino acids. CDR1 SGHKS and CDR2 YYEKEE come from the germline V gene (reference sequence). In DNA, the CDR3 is TGTGCCAGCAGCCGAGCGGGCCTCTCCTACGAGCAGTACTTC. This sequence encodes CASSRAGLSYEQYF.

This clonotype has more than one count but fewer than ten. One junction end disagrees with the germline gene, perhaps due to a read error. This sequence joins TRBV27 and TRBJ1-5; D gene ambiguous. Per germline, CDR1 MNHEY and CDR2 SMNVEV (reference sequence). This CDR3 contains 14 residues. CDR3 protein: CASSPLGGNQPRHF. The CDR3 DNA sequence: TGTGCCAGCAGTCCCCTAGGAGGCAATCAGCCCCGGCATTTT.